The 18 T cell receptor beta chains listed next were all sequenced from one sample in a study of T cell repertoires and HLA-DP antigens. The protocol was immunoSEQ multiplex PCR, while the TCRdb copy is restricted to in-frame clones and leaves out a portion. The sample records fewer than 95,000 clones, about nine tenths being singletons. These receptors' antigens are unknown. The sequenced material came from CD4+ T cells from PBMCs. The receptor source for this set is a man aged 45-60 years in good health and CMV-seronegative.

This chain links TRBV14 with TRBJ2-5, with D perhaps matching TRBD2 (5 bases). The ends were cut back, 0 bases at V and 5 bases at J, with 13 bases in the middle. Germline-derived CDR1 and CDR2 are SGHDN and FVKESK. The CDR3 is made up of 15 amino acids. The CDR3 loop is CASSQELALQETQYF. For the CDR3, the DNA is TGTGCCAGCAGCCAAGAATTAGCGCTTCAGGAGACCCAGTACTTC.

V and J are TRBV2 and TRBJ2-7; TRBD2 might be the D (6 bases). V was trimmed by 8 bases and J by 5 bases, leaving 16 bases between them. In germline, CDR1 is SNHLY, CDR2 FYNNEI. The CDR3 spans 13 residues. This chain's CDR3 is CASRFAAGNEQYF. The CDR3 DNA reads TGTGCCAGCCGCTTTGCTGCGGGGAACGAGCAGTACTTC.

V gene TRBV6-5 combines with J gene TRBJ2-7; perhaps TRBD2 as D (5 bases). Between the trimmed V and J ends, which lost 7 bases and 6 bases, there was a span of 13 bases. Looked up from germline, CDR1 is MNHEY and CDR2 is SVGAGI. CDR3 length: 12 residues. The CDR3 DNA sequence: TGTGCCAGCACAAGGGTTGGAGGCGAGCAGTACTTC. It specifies CASTRVGGEQYF.

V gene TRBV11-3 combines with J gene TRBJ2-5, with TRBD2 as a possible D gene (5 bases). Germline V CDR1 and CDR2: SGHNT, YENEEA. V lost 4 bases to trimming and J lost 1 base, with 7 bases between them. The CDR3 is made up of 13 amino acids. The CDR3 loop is CASSSGVQETQYF. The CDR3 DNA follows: TGTGCCAGCAGCTCCGGGGTCCAAGAGACCCAGTACTTC.

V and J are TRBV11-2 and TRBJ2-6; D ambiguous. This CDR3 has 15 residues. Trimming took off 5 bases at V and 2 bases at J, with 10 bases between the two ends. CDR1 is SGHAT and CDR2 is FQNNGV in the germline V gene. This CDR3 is CASSIVGTGANVLTF. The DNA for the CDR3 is TGTGCCAGCAGCATCGTGGGGACTGGGGCCAACGTCCTGACTTTC.

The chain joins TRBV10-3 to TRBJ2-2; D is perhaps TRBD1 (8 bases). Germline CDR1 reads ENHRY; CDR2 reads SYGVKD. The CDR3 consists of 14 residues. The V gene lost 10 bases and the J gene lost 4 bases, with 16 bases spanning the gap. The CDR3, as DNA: TGTGCCACAGGGGGGGGACAGGTCACCGGGGAGCTGTTTTTT. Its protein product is CATGGGQVTGELFF.

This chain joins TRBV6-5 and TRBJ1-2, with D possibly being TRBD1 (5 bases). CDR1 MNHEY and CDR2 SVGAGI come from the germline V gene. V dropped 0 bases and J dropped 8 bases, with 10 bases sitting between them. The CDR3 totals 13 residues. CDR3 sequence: CASSYSIQGGYTF. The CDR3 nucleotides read TGTGCCAGCAGTTACTCGATCCAGGGCGGCTACACCTTC.

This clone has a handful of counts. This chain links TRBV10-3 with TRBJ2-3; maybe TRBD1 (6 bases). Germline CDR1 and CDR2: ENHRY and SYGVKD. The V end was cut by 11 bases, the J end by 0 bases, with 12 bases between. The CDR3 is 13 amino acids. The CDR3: CAVTGPSTDTQYF. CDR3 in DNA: TGTGCCGTTACAGGGCCAAGCACAGATACGCAGTATTTT.

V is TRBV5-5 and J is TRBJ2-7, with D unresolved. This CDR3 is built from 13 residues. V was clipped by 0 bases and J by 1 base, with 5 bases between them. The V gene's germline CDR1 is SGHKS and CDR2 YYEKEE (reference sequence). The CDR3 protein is CASSLVQSYEQYF. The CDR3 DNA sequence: TGTGCCAGCAGCTTGGTACAGTCCTACGAGCAGTACTTC. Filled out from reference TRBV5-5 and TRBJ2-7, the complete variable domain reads DAGVTQSPTHLIKTRGQQVTLRCSPISGHKSVSWYQQVLGQGPQFIFQYYEKEERGRGNFPDRFSARQFPNYSSELNVNALLLGDSALYLCASSLVQSYEQYFGPGTRLTVT.

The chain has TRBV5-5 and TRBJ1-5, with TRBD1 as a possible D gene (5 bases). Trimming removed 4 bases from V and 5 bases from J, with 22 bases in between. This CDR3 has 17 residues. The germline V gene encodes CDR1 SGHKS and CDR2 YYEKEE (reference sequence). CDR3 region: CASSRDSGVGGHQPQHF. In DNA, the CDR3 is TGTGCCAGCAGCCGCGATTCGGGGGTTGGAGGGCATCAGCCCCAGCATTTT.

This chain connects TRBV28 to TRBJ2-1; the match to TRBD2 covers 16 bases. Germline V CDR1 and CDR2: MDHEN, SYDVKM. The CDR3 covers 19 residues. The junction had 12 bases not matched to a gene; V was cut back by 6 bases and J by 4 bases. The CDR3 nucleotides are TGTGCCAGCAGCTCCCCGGGGACTAGCGGGAGGGCGATTTACAATGAGCAGTTCTTC. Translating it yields CASSSPGTSGRAIYNEQFF.

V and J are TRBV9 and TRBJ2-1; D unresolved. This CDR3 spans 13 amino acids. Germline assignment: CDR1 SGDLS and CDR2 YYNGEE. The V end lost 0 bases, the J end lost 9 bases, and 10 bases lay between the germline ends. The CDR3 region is CASSVAGFGEQFF. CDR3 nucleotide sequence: TGTGCCAGCAGCGTAGCCGGGTTTGGTGAGCAGTTCTTC.

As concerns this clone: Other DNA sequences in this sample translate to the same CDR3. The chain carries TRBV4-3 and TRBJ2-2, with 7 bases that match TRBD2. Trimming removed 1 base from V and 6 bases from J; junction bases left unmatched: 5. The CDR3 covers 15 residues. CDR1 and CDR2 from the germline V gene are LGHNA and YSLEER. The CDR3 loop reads CASSQVTRGAGELFF. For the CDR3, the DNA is TGCGCCAGCAGCCAAGTCACACGGGGGGCCGGGGAGCTGTTTTTT.

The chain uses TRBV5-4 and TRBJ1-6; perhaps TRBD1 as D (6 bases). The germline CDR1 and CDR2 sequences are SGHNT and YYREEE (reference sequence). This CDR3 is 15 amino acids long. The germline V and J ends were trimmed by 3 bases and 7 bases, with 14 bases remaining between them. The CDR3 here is CASSYPGQPNSPLHF. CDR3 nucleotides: TGTGCCAGCAGCTACCCCGGACAGCCAAATTCACCCCTCCACTTT.

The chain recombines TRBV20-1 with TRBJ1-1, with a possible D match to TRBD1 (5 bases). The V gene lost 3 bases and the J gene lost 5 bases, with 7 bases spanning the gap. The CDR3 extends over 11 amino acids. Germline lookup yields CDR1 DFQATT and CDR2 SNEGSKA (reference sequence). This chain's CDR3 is CSASRETEAFF. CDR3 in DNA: TGCAGTGCTAGCAGGGAGACTGAAGCTTTCTTT.

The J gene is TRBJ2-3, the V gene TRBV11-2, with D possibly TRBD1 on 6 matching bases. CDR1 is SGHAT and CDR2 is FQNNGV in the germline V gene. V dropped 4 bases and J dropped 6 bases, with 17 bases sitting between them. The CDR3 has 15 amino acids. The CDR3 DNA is TGTGCCAGCAGCTATTCACAGGGCTCGTGGGATACGCAGTATTTT. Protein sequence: CASSYSQGSWDTQYF.

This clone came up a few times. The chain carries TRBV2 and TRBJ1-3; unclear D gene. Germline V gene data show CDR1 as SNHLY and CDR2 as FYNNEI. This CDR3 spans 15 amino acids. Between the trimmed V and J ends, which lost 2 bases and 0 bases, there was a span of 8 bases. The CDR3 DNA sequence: TGTGCCAGCAGTGAACTCACCGGCTCTGGAAACACCATATATTTT. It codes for CASSELTGSGNTIYF.

The CDR3 protein is CASSEQSSGTAGGELFF. CDR3 coding DNA: TGTGCCAGCAGTGAGCAATCTAGCGGGACAGCAGGCGGGGAGCTGTTTTTT. The V gene is TRBV25-1, the J gene TRBJ2-2; 9 bases are shared with TRBD2. Looked up from germline, CDR1 is MGHDK and CDR2 is SYGVNS. The CDR3 runs 17 residues. Trimming cost V 3 bases and J 7 bases; bases outside gene matches: 12.